This T cell receptor beta chain stems from a study of radiotherapy plus CTLA-4 blockade in lung cancer (dated 2018 in TCRdb). For context, the study as a whole: Objective responses were observed in 18% of enrolled patients, and disease control was achieved in 25% to 40%.

Library creation used the immunoSEQ multiplex PCR assay. TCRdb took this table from immuneACCESS and kept in-frame rearrangements with V and J called. Such tables lack part of the clones; where checked against another copy, unresolved V genes explain under half of the gap, and the rest is unexplained. In all, the sample holds about 99,000 clones, and almost 90% of those were seen once. Roughly 4.6% of the sample rests with the top ten. The study evaluated CTLA-4 blockade (ipilimumab) given together with focal radiation therapy in patients who had chemo-refractory metastatic non-small-cell lung cancer. As for this clone: Its antigen specificity is not known. The record has no base qualities; no much larger clone is one base away.

V was cut back by 6 bases and J by 2 bases, leaving a gap of 18 bases between them. CDR1 is given as SGHRS and CDR2 as YFSETQ, both from the germline V gene. The cysteine opens and the phenylalanine closes a CDR3 of 15 amino acids. Only the CDR3 part of the read is kept: 45 bases, read in frame from the first base. Findings and caveats that apply to the study as a whole: After treatment with radiotherapy and ipilimumab, TCR clones that originated in tumors expanded in peripheral blood. The strongest predictors of response were reported to be early dynamic shifts in blood T cell clones along with a rise in serum interferon-beta following radiation.

The chain links TRBV5-1 with TRBJ2-7; the D gene is perhaps TRBD2, on 7 matching bases. The source was peripheral blood, collected from a patient treated with radiotherapy plus ipilimumab. The receptor's source is a human donor with non-small cell lung cancer that progressed on radiotherapy plus ipilimumab. The sequenced DNA: TGCGCCAGCACCACCGGGGGCGGGGGAACCTACGAGCAGTACTTC. It translates to CASTTGGGGTYEQYF.